Described below is a single TCR beta chain sequence and its context. Its antigen is currently not known. The input lacks base qualities; no much larger clone sits a single base away. V is pared back by 1 base and J by 1 base, with 10 bases lying between the germline termini. Including cysteine and phenylalanine, the CDR3 has 15 amino acids. The kept DNA is CDR3 alone, 45 bases in frame from the first base. CDR1 SGHDN and CDR2 FVKESK are derived from the germline V gene. The source of the sample is a study of beta chain features in type 1 diabetes listed by TCRdb under 2018. With respect to the entire study: No differences in mean age, gender distribution, total cell number or subset yield were found between patients and healthy donors. In the study, recently diagnosed type 1 diabetes patients and matched healthy donors were compared on the TCRB repertoires of their sorted circulating CD4+ T cell subsets. Naive and central memory subsets were obtained from all 28 donors, but regulatory and stem cell-like memory subsets were isolated from only 8 patients and 8 healthy donors. Across all samples, some 99 million sorted cells were examined, and cell number per subset correlated strongly with RNA yield. Overall results and qualifications from the work: PCR might favor shorter templates, but patient and control samples were amplified and corrected together, so any skew would affect both groups equally. Fewer insertions and more nucleotide deletions at VDJ recombination sites were observed in patients with type 1 diabetes, implying thymic rearrangement abnormalities. Because small numbers of individuals were included in the HLA sub-analyses, any influence of HLA type on TCRB rearrangement was left unresolved. Type 1 diabetes patients showed a moderate but significant shortening of TCRB CDR3 length in all four CD4+ subsets. Naive, central memory and regulatory TCRB repertoires appeared to be more similar among patients than among healthy donors. Because cDNA was sequenced instead of genomic DNA, activated cells with high expression could be over-represented, although the groups did not differ in activation or CD3 levels.

A single peripheral blood draw of roughly 0.11 L on average was collected from each donor into heparinised tubes. Naive, central memory, regulatory and stem cell-like memory CD4+ T cells were sorted on a BD FACSAria II using a panel including CD45RO, CCR7, CD25, CD127, CD95 and CD27. Every sorted population had a purity above 95%. PBMCs were isolated immediately by Lymphoprep density gradient centrifugation and stained directly without culture. So that batch effects would be minimized, each experiment stained and sorted samples in pairs, pairing one healthy donor with one patient. The entire isolated RNA was reverse transcribed using the High Capacity cDNA Reverse Transcription Kit, and thus expressed TCRB transcripts were sequenced. Naive, central memory and regulatory T cell samples underwent deep immunoSEQ sequencing, averaging about 3.57 million total reads per sample. After sorted cells were lysed in RLT buffer, RNA was extracted with DNase-treated RNeasy Micro or Mini kits, with the choice depending on cell number. Each cell subset was processed on its own to prevent cross-contamination, while patient and healthy donor samples were processed together. The immunoSEQ multiplex PCR was used to amplify TCRB sequences from cDNA, yielding 87-bp fragments that span the CDR3 region. Sequencing of the amplicons was performed on the Illumina HiSeq platform. The source study handled its data this way. PCR bias was corrected computationally using synthetic template baselines, and reads within Hamming distance 2 were collapsed, with unmergeable singletons discarded. Reads were aligned against IMGT so that V, D and J genes, CDR3 length and insertions or deletions at six rearrangement sites could be assigned. Within each subset, clonotype counts were normalized to sorted cell number, and only after that were true diversity and Gini coefficients computed with the tcR R package. The overlap coefficient, calculated on TCRB nucleotide sequences, was used to measure repertoire sharing. TCRdb re-hosts the immuneACCESS table, in-frame sequences only. Its copies lack some clones; in the studies checked, an unresolved V gene accounts for under half of them, and the cause for the rest is not known. The V and J calls and clone size are taken from that table; D and trimming were inferred from the DNA. The sample table records 250,000 to 300,000 clones; 8% of these occur just once. Together, the top ten hold approximately 1% of the sample.

The source is a woman aged 18-29 years in good health. The rearranged chain carries TRBV14 and TRBJ1-1; no D gene call is confident. The sequenced sample was central memory CD4+ T cells from blood. For the CDR3, the sequence is CASSQGKKGNTEAFF. The DNA reads TGTGCCAGCAGCCAAGGGAAAAAGGGGAACACTGAAGCTTTCTTT.